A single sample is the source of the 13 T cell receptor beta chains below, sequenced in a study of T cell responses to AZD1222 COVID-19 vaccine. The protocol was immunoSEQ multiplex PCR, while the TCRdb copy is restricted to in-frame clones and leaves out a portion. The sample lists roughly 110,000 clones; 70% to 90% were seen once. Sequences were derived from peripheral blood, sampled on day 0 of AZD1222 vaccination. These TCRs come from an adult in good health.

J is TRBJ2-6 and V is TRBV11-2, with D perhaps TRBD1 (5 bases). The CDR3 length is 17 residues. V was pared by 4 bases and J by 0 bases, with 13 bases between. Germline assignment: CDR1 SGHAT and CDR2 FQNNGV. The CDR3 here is CASSSETGSSGANVLTF. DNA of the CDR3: TGTGCCAGCAGCTCGGAAACAGGAAGCTCTGGGGCCAACGTCCTGACTTTC.

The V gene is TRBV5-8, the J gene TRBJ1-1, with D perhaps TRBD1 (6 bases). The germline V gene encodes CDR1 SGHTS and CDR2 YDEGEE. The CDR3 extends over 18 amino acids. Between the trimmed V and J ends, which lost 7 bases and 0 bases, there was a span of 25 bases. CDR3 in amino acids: CASPSPIGGINMNTEAFF. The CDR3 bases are TGTGCCAGCCCATCGCCCATTGGGGGCATTAATATGAACACTGAAGCTTTCTTT.

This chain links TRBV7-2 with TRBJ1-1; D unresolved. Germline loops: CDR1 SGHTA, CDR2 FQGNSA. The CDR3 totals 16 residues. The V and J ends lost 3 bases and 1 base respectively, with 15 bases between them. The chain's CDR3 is CASSFGVTAGNTEAFF. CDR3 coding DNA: TGTGCCAGCAGCTTCGGGGTGACCGCGGGGAACACTGAAGCTTTCTTT.

The CDR3 loop is CASSQLGGNIYEQYF. CDR3 nucleotide sequence: TGTGCCAGCAGCCAGCTTGGGGGAAACATATACGAGCAGTACTTC. This chain links TRBV14 with TRBJ2-7, with D tentatively TRBD1 or TRBD2 (5 bases each). The CDR3 contains 15 residues. The germline gives CDR1 SGHDN, CDR2 FVKESK. V lost 3 bases and J lost 4, with 16 bases in between.

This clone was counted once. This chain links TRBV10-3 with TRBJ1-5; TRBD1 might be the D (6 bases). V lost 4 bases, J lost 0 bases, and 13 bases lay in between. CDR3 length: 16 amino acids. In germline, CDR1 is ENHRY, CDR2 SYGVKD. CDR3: CAISVGQTNSNQPQHF. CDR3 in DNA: TGTGCCATCAGTGTTGGACAGACTAATAGCAATCAGCCCCAGCATTTT.

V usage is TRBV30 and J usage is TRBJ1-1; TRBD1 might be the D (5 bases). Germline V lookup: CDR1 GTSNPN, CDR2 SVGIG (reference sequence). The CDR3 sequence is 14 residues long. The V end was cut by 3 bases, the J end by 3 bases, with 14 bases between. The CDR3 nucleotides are TGTGCCTGGAGCCTCTCTACGGGGGACACTGAAGCTTTCTTT. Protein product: CAWSLSTGDTEAFF.

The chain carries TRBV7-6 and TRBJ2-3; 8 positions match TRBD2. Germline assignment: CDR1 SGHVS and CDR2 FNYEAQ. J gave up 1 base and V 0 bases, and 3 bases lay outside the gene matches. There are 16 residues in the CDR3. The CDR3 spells CASSLAGRAGTDTQYF. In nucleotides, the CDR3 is TGTGCCAGCAGCTTAGCCGGGAGGGCGGGCACAGATACGCAGTATTTT.

In nucleotides, the CDR3 is TGTGCCAGCAGTACATCGGACACAGATACGCAGTATTTT. Its translation is CASSTSDTDTQYF. The genes are TRBV6-4 and TRBJ2-3, with D unresolved. Trimming shortened V by 5 bases and J by 2 bases, and 8 bases separated the two germline ends. The germline V gene has CDR1 MRHNA and CDR2 SNTAGT. CDR3 size: 13 residues.

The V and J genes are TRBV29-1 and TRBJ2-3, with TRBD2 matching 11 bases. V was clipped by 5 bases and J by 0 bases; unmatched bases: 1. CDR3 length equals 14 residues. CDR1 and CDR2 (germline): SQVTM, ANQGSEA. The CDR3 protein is CSVRTSGSTDTQYF. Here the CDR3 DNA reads TGCAGCGTTCGGACTAGCGGGAGCACAGATACGCAGTATTTT.

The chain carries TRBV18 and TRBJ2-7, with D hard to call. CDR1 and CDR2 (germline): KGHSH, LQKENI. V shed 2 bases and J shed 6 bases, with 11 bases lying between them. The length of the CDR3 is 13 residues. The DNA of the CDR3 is TGTGCCAGCTCACCAGAAGTGCACCGCGAGCAGTACTTC. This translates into CASSPEVHREQYF. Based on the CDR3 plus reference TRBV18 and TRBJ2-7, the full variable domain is NAGVMQNPRHLVRRRGQEARLRCSPMKGHSHVYWYRQLPEEGLKFMVYLQKENIIDESGMPKERFSAEFPKEGPSILRIQQVVRGDSAAYFCASSPEVHREQYFGPGTRLTVT.

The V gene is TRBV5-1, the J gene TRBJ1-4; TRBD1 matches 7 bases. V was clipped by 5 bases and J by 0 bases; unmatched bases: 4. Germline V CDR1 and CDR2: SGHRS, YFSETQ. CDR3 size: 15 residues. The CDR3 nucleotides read TGCGCCAGCAGATACACAGGGGCAACTAATGAAAAACTGTTTTTT. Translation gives CASRYTGATNEKLFF.

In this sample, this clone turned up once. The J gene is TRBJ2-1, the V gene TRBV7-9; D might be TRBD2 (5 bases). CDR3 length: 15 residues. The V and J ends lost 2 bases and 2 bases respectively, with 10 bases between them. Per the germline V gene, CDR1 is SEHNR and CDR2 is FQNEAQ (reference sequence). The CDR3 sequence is CASSLPSLTYNEQFF. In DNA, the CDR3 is TGTGCCAGCAGCTTACCTAGCTTGACCTACAATGAGCAGTTCTTC.

The CDR3 here is CATSRGVGRYQPQHF. CDR3 sequence (DNA): TGTGCCACCAGCAGAGGCGTCGGAAGGTATCAGCCCCAGCATTTT. The chain combines TRBV15 with TRBJ1-5; no clear D. The CDR3 has 15 residues. Germline CDR1 and CDR2: LNHNV and YYDKDF (reference sequence). V lost 1 base to trimming and J lost 5 bases, with 12 bases between them.